The 17 T cell receptor beta chains listed next were all sequenced from one sample in a study of PD-1 blockade in classical Hodgkin lymphoma. Relapse after autologous stem cell transplantation occurred in every patient, and brentuximab vedotin exposure varied. Negative magnetic selection isolated CD4+ T cells from thawed PBMCs. Only in-frame clones appear in the TCRdb table, and some are missing; sequencing was by immunoSEQ multiplex PCR. The repertoire consists of thousands of clones, with about 74% occurring once and the leading ten covering almost 7.5%. Here the sequenced sample was CD4+ T cells from blood, taken at baseline. The origin of the receptors is a human donor with classical Hodgkin lymphoma.

The CDR3 sequence is CASFTGGSYNEQFF. The CDR3 DNA is TGTGCCAGCTTCACAGGGGGCTCCTACAATGAGCAGTTCTTC. The genes are TRBV28 and TRBJ2-1, with TRBD1 matching over 8 bases. J gave up 0 bases and V 8 bases, and 3 bases lay outside the gene matches. In germline, CDR1 is MDHEN, CDR2 SYDVKM. This CDR3 is 14 amino acids long.

The chain joins TRBV6-4 to TRBJ2-2, with D tentatively TRBD2 (6 bases). CDR1 MRHNA and CDR2 SNTAGT come from the germline V gene. The germline V and J ends were trimmed by 5 bases and 4 bases, with 8 bases remaining between them. CDR3 length equals 13 residues. The CDR3 DNA reads TGTGCCAGCAGTAGGGACTTCACCGGGGAGCTGTTTTTT. This translates into CASSRDFTGELFF.

The sample holds a few counts of this clone. The V and J genes are TRBV7-3 and TRBJ2-7; 7 positions agree with TRBD1. Trimming removed 8 bases from V and 6 bases from J; junction bases left unmatched: 7. The CDR3 spans 12 residues. Germline values: CDR1 SGHTA, CDR2 FQGTGA. The CDR3 sequence: CASLKGGGEQYF. For the CDR3, the DNA is TGTGCCAGCCTAAAAGGGGGCGGCGAGCAGTACTTC.

This chain joins TRBV28 and TRBJ1-2; possibly TRBD1 for D (5 bases). This CDR3 has 12 residues. Trimming cost V 5 bases and J 4 bases, with 8 bases left between them. The germline V gene encodes CDR1 MDHEN and CDR2 SYDVKM. The CDR3 reads CASSPGTYGYTF. In DNA form, the CDR3 reads TGTGCCAGCAGTCCTGGGACCTATGGCTACACCTTC.

This chain connects TRBV7-3 to TRBJ1-1, with 7 positions matching TRBD1. Germline CDR1 reads SGHTA; CDR2 reads FQGTGA. This CDR3 spans 15 amino acids. The trim removed 5 bases at V and 1 base at J, leaving 7 bases unmatched. The CDR3 is CASSQQGMGNTEAFF. As DNA, the CDR3 is TGTGCCAGCAGCCAACAGGGGATGGGGAACACTGAAGCTTTCTTT.

The chain uses TRBV15 and TRBJ2-5; D gene ambiguous. Per the germline V gene, CDR1 is LNHNV and CDR2 is YYDKDF (reference sequence). The V end was cut by 4 bases, the J end by 0 bases, with 12 bases between. The length of the CDR3 is 15 residues. The CDR3 DNA sequence: TGTGCCACCAGCATGACGGGCAAGTACCAAGAGACCCAGTACTTC. This gives the protein CATSMTGKYQETQYF.

This clone has only a few counts. The V and J genes are TRBV5-1 and TRBJ1-4, with 8 bases matching TRBD1. V shed 3 bases and J 5 bases; nucleotides not matched to a gene: 9. This CDR3 has 16 amino acids. Per the germline V gene, CDR1 is SGHRS and CDR2 is YFSETQ. The CDR3 reads CASSSGQGTQNEKLFF. The CDR3 DNA reads TGCGCCAGCAGCTCCGGACAGGGTACTCAGAATGAAAAACTGTTTTTT.

The chain has TRBV9 and TRBJ2-4, with 8 nucleotides matching TRBD1. This CDR3 is 15 amino acids long. V dropped 3 bases and J dropped 7; count of bases not matched to a gene: 9. The V gene's germline CDR1 is SGDLS and CDR2 YYNGEE. CDR3 region: CASSAPRTGWNIQYF. CDR3 DNA: TGTGCCAGCAGCGCCCCCCGGACAGGGTGGAACATTCAGTACTTC.

This chain's CDR3 is CATTPGTTYGYTF. The DNA of the CDR3 is TGTGCCACCACCCCCGGAACAACTTATGGCTACACCTTC. This chain uses TRBV10-3 with TRBJ1-2; the D is unclear. V gave up 10 bases and J gave up 5 bases, with 17 bases separating them. The CDR3 length is 13 residues. CDR1 and CDR2 from the germline V gene are ENHRY and SYGVKD.

The V gene is TRBV13, the J gene TRBJ2-2; 9 nucleotides line up with TRBD2. The ends lost 5 bases at V and 2 bases at J; junction bases unmatched: 6. Germline assignment: CDR1 PRHDT and CDR2 FYEKMQ (reference sequence). The CDR3 runs to 16 residues. DNA for the CDR3: TGTGCCAGCAGCCGCCGACTAGCGGAAAACACCGGGGAGCTGTTTTTT. Its protein is CASSRRLAENTGELFF.

The chain has TRBV2 and TRBJ2-2; 11 bases align to TRBD2. CDR3 length equals 15 residues. V shed 2 bases and J 6 bases; nucleotides not matched to a gene: 2. The germline CDR1 and CDR2 sequences are SNHLY and FYNNEI. For the CDR3, the DNA is TGTGCCAGCAGTGAAACTAGCGGGAGTCCCGGGGAGCTGTTTTTT. It encodes CASSETSGSPGELFF.

The rearrangement links TRBV7-2 to TRBJ2-7; 11 positions match TRBD1. V shed 1 base and J 3 bases; nucleotides not matched to a gene: 2. Germline CDR1 and CDR2: SGHTA and FQGNSA. This CDR3 is 15 amino acids long. DNA for the CDR3: TGTGCCAGCAGCTTAGTGGGGACAGGGGGCTACGAGCAGTACTTC. It codes for CASSLVGTGGYEQYF.

The chain combines TRBV6-1 with TRBJ2-5, with 8 nucleotides matching TRBD2. This CDR3 has 17 amino acids. Germline CDR1 MNHNS, CDR2 SASEGT. Trimming at V came to 1 base and at J to 2 bases, leaving 9 bases not matched to a gene. The CDR3 DNA reads TGTGCCAGCAGTGAAGTCTTCTCGCGGGGGGTACAAGAGACCCAGTACTTC. Translated: CASSEVFSRGVQETQYF.

This clone was seen just once. The J gene is TRBJ2-7, the V gene TRBV5-1, with 8 bases identical to TRBD1. Losses at the gene ends were 4 bases for V and 2 bases for J; bases not matched to a gene: 8. The CDR3 is made up of 15 amino acids. Germline values: CDR1 SGHRS, CDR2 YFSETQ. In DNA form, the CDR3 reads TGCGCCAGCAGCCCTTCTACGGACAGGGCCTACGAGCAGTACTTC. Its protein product is CASSPSTDRAYEQYF.

For the CDR3, the DNA is TGTGCCAGCAGCCCCTACCCTGAGGCAGAGACCCAAGAGACCCAGTACTTC. Translating it yields CASSPYPEAETQETQYF. V usage is TRBV11-2 and J usage is TRBJ2-5; D call uncertain. Trimming removed 5 bases at V and 1 base at J, with 20 bases between. The germline gives CDR1 SGHAT, CDR2 FQNNGV. CDR3 length: 17 residues.

The chain uses TRBV5-5 and TRBJ2-6; no reliable D call. The CDR3 is 15 amino acids. Germline V gives CDR1 SGHKS, CDR2 YYEKEE (reference sequence). Deletions cut 3 bases from V and 0 bases from J, with 7 bases between. Here the CDR3 reads CASSWMVSGANVLTF. CDR3 DNA sequence: TGTGCCAGCAGCTGGATGGTCTCTGGGGCCAACGTCCTGACTTTC.

This clone was recorded a few times. Germline and junction disagree at one end, which may indicate a read error. The CDR3 here is CASSLQGAKEKLFF. The CDR3 coding sequence is TGTGCCAGCAGCCTACAGGGAGCTAAGGAAAAACTGTTTTTT. V gene TRBV7-2 combines with J gene TRBJ1-4; possibly TRBD1 for D (6 bases). CDR1 and CDR2 from the germline V gene are SGHTA and FQGNSA. The CDR3 consists of 14 residues.